This is a list of T cell receptor beta chains from one sample in a study of blood T cell repertoires in COVID-19. TCRdb's table, derived via immunoSEQ multiplex PCR, lists solely in-frame clones and lacks some. The table lists about 87,000 clones, around 86% of them singletons. The specimen sequenced was peripheral blood. These receptors originate from a woman of 80 years or more with active or convalescent COVID-19. The CDR3 runs from the conserved cysteine through the conserved F or W. D genes are given only for firm matches. Clone size is given for some rows only: seen once, a few or many times, or a class if the clone is expanded.

j_call: TRBJ1-6; d_call: NA; v_call: TRBV6-1; clone_size: NA; cdr3_nt: TGTGCCAGCAGTGAGGCCTTCGGGGGGCCATTCAATTCACCCCTCCACTTT; cdr3_aa: CASSEAFGGPFNSPLHF
j_call: TRBJ2-7; d_call: NA; v_call: TRBV5-4; clone_size: few; cdr3_nt: TGTGCCAGCAGCTTGGAGGCGGCGGGACCCTACGAGCAGTACTTC; cdr3_aa: CASSLEAAGPYEQYF
j_call: TRBJ2-3; d_call: NA; v_call: TRBV9; clone_size: once; cdr3_nt: TGTGCCAGCAGCGTACGTCCTACTGGCACAGATACGCAGTATTTT; cdr3_aa: CASSVRPTGTDTQYF
j_call: TRBJ1-1; d_call: NA; v_call: TRBV11-2; clone_size: few; cdr3_nt: TGTGCCAGCAGCTTAGGATTCGGGATGAACACTGAAGCTTTCTTT; cdr3_aa: CASSLGFGMNTEAFF
j_call: TRBJ1-2; d_call: NA; v_call: TRBV29-1; clone_size: NA; cdr3_nt: TGCAGCGTTACAGGACACCTCGCCCACTATGGCTACACCTTC; cdr3_aa: CSVTGHLAHYGYTF
j_call: TRBJ2-5; d_call: TRBD1; v_call: TRBV4-2; clone_size: many; cdr3_nt: TGTGCCAGCGGTACAGGGGGCGGTGAGACCCAGTACTTC; cdr3_aa: CASGTGGGETQYF
j_call: TRBJ2-5; d_call: NA; v_call: TRBV5-8; clone_size: NA; cdr3_nt: TGTGCCAGCAGCTCCTCAGGGGCGAGGGAGACCCAGTACTTC; cdr3_aa: CASSSSGARETQYF
j_call: TRBJ1-6; d_call: NA; v_call: TRBV4-2; clone_size: few; cdr3_nt: TGTGCCAGCAGCCAAGATAGGGAGGGAAAGAGCTCCTATAATTCACCCCTCCACTTT; cdr3_aa: CASSQDREGKSSYNSPLHF
j_call: TRBJ1-2; d_call: NA; v_call: TRBV6-5; clone_size: once; cdr3_nt: TGTGCCAGCACCGAAACCCGGGATGGCTACACCTTC; cdr3_aa: CASTETRDGYTF
j_call: TRBJ1-1; d_call: NA; v_call: TRBV9; clone_size: NA; cdr3_nt: TGTGCCAGCAGCGTAGTTGGTAACAGGGTAAACACTGAAGCTTTCTTT; cdr3_aa: CASSVVGNRVNTEAFF
j_call: TRBJ1-4; d_call: TRBD1; v_call: TRBV7-2; clone_size: NA; cdr3_nt: TGTGCCAGCAGCCCTAGTACACAGGGGGCGGGTGAAAAACTGTTTTTT; cdr3_aa: CASSPSTQGAGEKLFF
j_call: TRBJ2-3; d_call: NA; v_call: TRBV5-1; clone_size: NA; cdr3_nt: TGCGCCAGCAGCTTGATGACATTGCTCACAGATACGCAGTATTTT; cdr3_aa: CASSLMTLLTDTQYF
j_call: TRBJ1-2; d_call: TRBD1; v_call: TRBV4-1; clone_size: NA; cdr3_nt: TGCGCCAGCAGCCAAGACTACAACTCGGACAGGGACTATGGCTACACCTTC; cdr3_aa: CASSQDYNSDRDYGYTF
j_call: TRBJ2-7; d_call: TRBD2; v_call: TRBV19; clone_size: NA; cdr3_nt: TGTGCCAGTAGCCCGGGACTAGCTCTCTACGAGCAGTACTTC; cdr3_aa: CASSPGLALYEQYF
j_call: TRBJ2-7; d_call: NA; v_call: TRBV7-2; clone_size: NA; cdr3_nt: TGTGCCAGCACCCCCCAGCCGGGGTTTTTAGGGTACGAGCAGTACTTC; cdr3_aa: CASTPQPGFLGYEQYF
j_call: TRBJ2-3; d_call: TRBD2; v_call: TRBV7-9; clone_size: NA; cdr3_nt: TGTGCCAGCAGCTTAGCGGTAGTAGCGGGGGGCTACACAGATACGCAGTATTTT; cdr3_aa: CASSLAVVAGGYTDTQYF
j_call: TRBJ1-5; d_call: NA; v_call: TRBV7-8; clone_size: few; cdr3_nt: TGTGCCAGCACCCAAAATTGGGCGATGGGCAATCAGCCCCAGCATTTT; cdr3_aa: CASTQNWAMGNQPQHF
j_call: TRBJ1-2; d_call: NA; v_call: TRBV6-4; clone_size: NA; cdr3_nt: TGTGCCAGCAGGACACGCAACTATGGCTACACCTTC; cdr3_aa: CASRTRNYGYTF
j_call: TRBJ1-5; d_call: TRBD1; v_call: TRBV5-1; clone_size: NA; cdr3_nt: TGCGCCAGCAGCTATGACAGGGATCAGCCCCAGCATTTT; cdr3_aa: CASSYDRDQPQHF
j_call: TRBJ1-1; d_call: NA; v_call: TRBV9; clone_size: NA; cdr3_nt: TGTGCCAGCAGCGTCCAGGGCGATGGTGAAGCTTTCTTT; cdr3_aa: CASSVQGDGEAFF
j_call: TRBJ2-1; d_call: NA; v_call: TRBV12-3/TRBV12-4; clone_size: NA; cdr3_nt: TGTGCCAGCAGTTTCCTCGATGAGCAGTTCTTC; cdr3_aa: CASSFLDEQFF
j_call: TRBJ2-3; d_call: NA; v_call: TRBV7-9; clone_size: NA; cdr3_nt: TGTGCCAGCAGCTTTCCTTCGGGGCGGGAAAGGGATACGCAGTATTTT; cdr3_aa: CASSFPSGRERDTQYF
j_call: TRBJ2-3; d_call: TRBD2; v_call: TRBV5-1; clone_size: NA; cdr3_nt: TGCGCCAGCAGTGGCAGCGGGGGGGCCGGGGATACGCAGTATTTT; cdr3_aa: CASSGSGGAGDTQYF
j_call: TRBJ2-1; d_call: NA; v_call: TRBV11-3; clone_size: NA; cdr3_nt: TGTGCCAGCAGCTCTCAGGGTTCGTCCTACAATGAGCAGTTCTTC; cdr3_aa: CASSSQGSSYNEQFF
j_call: TRBJ2-5; d_call: TRBD1; v_call: TRBV19; clone_size: NA; cdr3_nt: TGTGCCAGTAGTTCCGCGACAGGGGAGGAGACCCAGTACTTC; cdr3_aa: CASSSATGEETQYF
j_call: TRBJ2-5; d_call: TRBD1; v_call: TRBV7-9; clone_size: NA; cdr3_nt: TGTGCCAGCAGCCCTAGTACCGGGACAGGGATAGAGACCCAGTACTTC; cdr3_aa: CASSPSTGTGIETQYF
j_call: TRBJ1-3; d_call: NA; v_call: TRBV14; clone_size: few; cdr3_nt: TGTGCCAGCAGCCAGGGACAAGGTTACTCTGGAAACACCATATATTTT; cdr3_aa: CASSQGQGYSGNTIYF
j_call: TRBJ1-2; d_call: TRBD1; v_call: TRBV19; clone_size: NA; cdr3_nt: TGTGCCACCGGGACAGGGGACCTCCGTGGCTACACCTTC; cdr3_aa: CATGTGDLRGYTF
j_call: TRBJ2-5; d_call: TRBD2; v_call: TRBV10-1; clone_size: NA; cdr3_nt: TGCGCCAGCAGTGAGTATCAGCGGGAGCGTGAGACCCAGTACTTC; cdr3_aa: CASSEYQRERETQYF
j_call: TRBJ2-7; d_call: TRBD2; v_call: TRBV18; clone_size: NA; cdr3_nt: TGTGCCAGCTCACCTGGACTAGCGGGGGAGCAGTACTTC; cdr3_aa: CASSPGLAGEQYF
j_call: TRBJ1-5; d_call: NA; v_call: TRBV24-1; clone_size: NA; cdr3_nt: TGTGCCACCAGTCATTTCTCAGGGGAGGGTCAGCCCCAGCATTTT; cdr3_aa: CATSHFSGEGQPQHF
j_call: TRBJ1-1; d_call: NA; v_call: TRBV19; clone_size: NA; cdr3_nt: TGTGCCAGTAGTTTCCGGGACACTATGAACACTGAAGCTTTCTTT; cdr3_aa: CASSFRDTMNTEAFF
j_call: TRBJ2-1; d_call: TRBD2; v_call: TRBV10-3; clone_size: NA; cdr3_nt: TGTGCCATCAGTGACGCGGGGGACAATGAGCAGTTCTTC; cdr3_aa: CAISDAGDNEQFF
j_call: TRBJ1-1; d_call: NA; v_call: TRBV20-1; clone_size: NA; cdr3_nt: TGCAGTGTTACAGACGGGATGAGGGCTTTCTTT; cdr3_aa: CSVTDGMRAFF
j_call: TRBJ1-1; d_call: NA; v_call: TRBV28; clone_size: NA; cdr3_nt: TGTGCCAGTCGACCTGGGGGGGACACTGAAGCTTTCTTT; cdr3_aa: CASRPGGDTEAFF
j_call: TRBJ2-3; d_call: TRBD2; v_call: TRBV4-3; clone_size: NA; cdr3_nt: TGCGCCAGCAGCCAAGGCGGGACTAGCGGGGGAGGGGATACGCAGTATTTT; cdr3_aa: CASSQGGTSGGGDTQYF
j_call: TRBJ2-5; d_call: TRBD1; v_call: TRBV4-1; clone_size: NA; cdr3_nt: TGCGCCAGCAGGGAAACGACAGGGGGCGCGAAGACCCAGTACTTC; cdr3_aa: CASRETTGGAKTQYF
j_call: TRBJ2-5; d_call: TRBD1; v_call: TRBV19; clone_size: NA; cdr3_nt: TGTGCCAGTAGTAGGGGACAGGGAGAGGAGACCCAGTACTTC; cdr3_aa: CASSRGQGEETQYF
j_call: TRBJ1-2; d_call: NA; v_call: TRBV29-1; clone_size: NA; cdr3_nt: TGCAGCTTCAATTCAGCTAACTATGGCTACACCTTC; cdr3_aa: CSFNSANYGYTF
j_call: TRBJ2-1; d_call: TRBD2; v_call: TRBV10-3; clone_size: NA; cdr3_nt: TGTGCCATCAGGACTAGCGGCAATGAGCAGTTCTTC; cdr3_aa: CAIRTSGNEQFF
j_call: TRBJ2-3; d_call: NA; v_call: TRBV18; clone_size: NA; cdr3_nt: TGTGCCAGCTCCCGCATGTCAGGCGCCGGTCTCACAGATACGCAGTATTTT; cdr3_aa: CASSRMSGAGLTDTQYF